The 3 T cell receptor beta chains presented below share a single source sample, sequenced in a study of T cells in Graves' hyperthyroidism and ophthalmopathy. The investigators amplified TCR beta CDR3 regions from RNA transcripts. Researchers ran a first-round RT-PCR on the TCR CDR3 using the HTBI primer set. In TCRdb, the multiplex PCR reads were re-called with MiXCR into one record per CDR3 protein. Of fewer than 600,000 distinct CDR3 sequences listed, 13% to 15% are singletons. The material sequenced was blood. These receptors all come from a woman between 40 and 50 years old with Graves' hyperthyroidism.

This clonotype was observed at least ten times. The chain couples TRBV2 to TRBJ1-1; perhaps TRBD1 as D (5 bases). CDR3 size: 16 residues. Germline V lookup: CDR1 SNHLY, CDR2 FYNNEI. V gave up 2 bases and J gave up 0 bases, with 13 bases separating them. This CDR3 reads CASSELGWGMNTEAFF. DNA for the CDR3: TGTGCCAGCAGTGAACTGGGTTGGGGGATGAACACTGAAGCTTTCTTT. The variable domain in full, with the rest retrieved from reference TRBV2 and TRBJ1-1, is EPEVTQTPSHQVTQMGQEVILRCVPISNHLYFYWYRQILGQKVEFLVSFYNNEISEKSEIFDDQFSVERPDGSNFTLKIRSTKLEDSAMYFCASSELGWGMNTEAFFGQGTRLTVV.

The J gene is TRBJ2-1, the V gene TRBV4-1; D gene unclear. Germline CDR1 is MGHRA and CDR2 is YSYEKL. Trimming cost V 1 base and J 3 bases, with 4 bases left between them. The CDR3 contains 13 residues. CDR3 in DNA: TGCGCCAGCAGCCAAGTTTTCTACAATGAGCAGTTCTTC. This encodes CASSQVFYNEQFF.

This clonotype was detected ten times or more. The CDR3 region has the DNA TGTGCCAGCCGGCTAGCCGCGAACACCGGGGAGCTGTTTTTT. Protein product: CASRLAANTGELFF. The J gene is TRBJ2-2, the V gene TRBV6-1; D may be TRBD2 (5 bases). The germline V and J ends were trimmed by 8 bases and 0 bases, with 10 bases remaining between them. This CDR3 is 14 amino acids long. CDR1 is MNHNS, CDR2 SASEGT, per germline.